The 27 T cell receptor beta chains below were found in one sample sequenced in a study of blood T cell repertoires in COVID-19. Sequencing used immunoSEQ multiplex PCR; TCRdb keeps in-frame clones, though not all of them. The repertoire includes some 71,000 clones, about 80% of them detected once, and about 14% sits in the top ten. Sequenced: peripheral blood. These receptors were obtained from a man between 50 and 59 years old with COVID-19, enrolled during active disease.

The chain recombines TRBV5-8 with TRBJ1-5; D gene uncertain. Per germline, CDR1 SGHTS and CDR2 YDEGEE. V was cut by 2 bases and J by 0 bases, with 9 bases left in between. The CDR3 runs 15 residues. The CDR3 sequence is CASSLPGGSNQPQHF. CDR3 nucleotides: TGTGCCAGCAGCTTACCCGGAGGTAGCAATCAGCCCCAGCATTTT.

The chain carries TRBV14 and TRBJ2-2, with 7 nucleotides matching TRBD1. Germline V gives CDR1 SGHDN, CDR2 FVKESK. The CDR3 consists of 13 residues. V lost 3 bases, J lost 6 bases, and 1 base stayed unmatched. In DNA, the CDR3 is TGTGCCAGCAGCCATACAGGGGCCGGGGAGCTGTTTTTT. Translation gives CASSHTGAGELFF.

The V gene is TRBV3-1 (or the pseudogene TRBV3-2), the J gene TRBJ2-1; 7 bases are a match to TRBD2. Trimming cost V 2 bases and J 7 bases; bases outside gene matches: 8. The germline CDR1 and CDR2 sequences are LGHDT and YNNKEL (reference sequence). This CDR3 has 15 residues. Here the CDR3 reads CASSQYPGGPNEQFF. DNA for the CDR3: TGTGCCAGCAGCCAATATCCGGGGGGTCCAAATGAGCAGTTCTTC.

V is TRBV5-4 and J is TRBJ2-7; 8 positions match TRBD2. Germline lookup yields CDR1 SGHNT and CDR2 YYREEE (reference sequence). This CDR3 is 15 amino acids long. With V trimmed by 2 bases and J by 2 bases, 6 bases remained unmatched. CDR3 in amino acids: CASSFDAGGPYEQYF. The CDR3 DNA follows: TGTGCCAGCAGCTTCGACGCGGGGGGTCCCTACGAGCAGTACTTC. The variable domain in full, with the rest retrieved from reference TRBV5-4 and TRBJ2-7, is ETGVTQSPTHLIKTRGQQVTLRCSSQSGHNTVSWYQQALGQGPQFIFQYYREEENGRGNFPPRFSGLQFPNYSSELNVNALELDDSALYLCASSFDAGGPYEQYFGPGTRLTVT.

J is TRBJ1-2 and V is TRBV4-2, with D unresolved. The V gene lost 0 bases and the J gene lost 4 bases, with 12 bases spanning the gap. Germline CDR1 is LGHNA and CDR2 is YNFKEQ. The CDR3 is 15 amino acids. The CDR3 nucleotides are TGTGCCAGCAGCCAAGATCTTGTTGAGTTCTATGGCTACACCTTC. Translated: CASSQDLVEFYGYTF.

J is TRBJ1-6 and V is TRBV7-9; D may be TRBD1 (6 bases). CDR3 size: 17 residues. Germline V CDR1 and CDR2: SEHNR, FQNEAQ (reference sequence). V dropped 4 bases and J dropped 9 bases, with 22 bases sitting between them. The CDR3 protein is CASSSLGATRTGSPLHF. The CDR3 DNA reads as TGTGCCAGCAGCTCACTGGGGGCGACAAGGACGGGTTCACCCCTCCACTTT.

V is TRBV27 and J is TRBJ2-7; maybe TRBD1 (7 bases). The CDR3 is 14 residues long. Trimming took off 2 bases at V and 6 bases at J, with 14 bases between the two ends. Germline assignment: CDR1 MNHEY and CDR2 SMNVEV (reference sequence). The CDR3 spells CASSLRAGGFEQYF. The CDR3 coding sequence is TGTGCCAGCAGTTTACGGGCAGGGGGGTTCGAGCAGTACTTC.

This chain links TRBV18 with TRBJ2-2; no firm D call. CDR1 KGHSH and CDR2 LQKENI come from the germline V gene. This CDR3 contains 12 residues. Trimming pared 5 bases from V and 3 bases from J, leaving 4 bases between. Written as DNA, the CDR3 is TGTGCCAGCTCATCTTACACCGGGGAGCTGTTTTTT. Protein: CASSSYTGELFF.

The chain joins TRBV6-2 or TRBV6-3 to TRBJ1-2, with 9 bases identical to TRBD1. CDR3 length: 13 residues. V lost 5 bases, J lost 4 bases, and 2 bases stayed unmatched. The germline V gene encodes CDR1 MNHEY and CDR2 SVGEGT. CDR3 amino acids: CASSKDRGYGYTF. The CDR3, as DNA: TGTGCCAGCAGTAAGGACAGGGGCTATGGCTACACCTTC.

The rearrangement links TRBV5-4 to TRBJ2-2; TRBD2 matches at 14 bases. Germline CDR1 is SGHNT and CDR2 is YYREEE (reference sequence). J was trimmed by 1 base and V by 4 bases; bases with no gene match: 3. The CDR3 is 17 amino acids. CDR3 coding DNA: TGTGCCAGCAGCACCGGGACTAGCGGGGGGAACACCGGGGAGCTGTTTTTT. Encoded protein: CASSTGTSGGNTGELFF.

This chain uses TRBV7-3 with TRBJ1-1; 9 bases are shared with TRBD1. Germline V CDR1 and CDR2: SGHTA, FQGTGA. There are 15 residues in the CDR3. The V gene end was trimmed by 5 bases and the J gene end by 6 bases; junction bases not matched to a gene: 10. Here the CDR3 DNA reads TGTGCCAGCAGCCGTTCGGGACAGGGATCAGCTGAAGCTTTCTTT. Encoded protein: CASSRSGQGSAEAFF.

This chain connects TRBV5-1 to TRBJ2-3; a possible D gene is TRBD2 (5 bases). V dropped 4 bases and J dropped 2 bases, with 11 bases sitting between them. The CDR3 sequence is 14 residues long. CDR1 is SGHRS, CDR2 YFSETQ, per germline. In DNA, the CDR3 is TGCGCCAGCAGCGCCCGGACTTCCACAGATACGCAGTATTTT. It specifies CASSARTSTDTQYF.

This chain uses TRBV27 with TRBJ2-1; possibly TRBD2 for D (6 bases). Trimming stripped 3 bases from V and 4 bases from J, with 13 bases between. In germline, CDR1 is MNHEY, CDR2 SMNVEV (reference sequence). This CDR3 comprises 15 residues. CDR3 in DNA: TGTGCCAGCAGTTTCACCGGGGGACTTTACAATGAGCAGTTCTTC. Its translation: CASSFTGGLYNEQFF.

The V call is TRBV7-2, the J call TRBJ2-5, with 14 bases fitting TRBD2. The CDR3 totals 17 residues. V lost 5 bases, J lost 5 bases, and 10 bases stayed unmatched. The germline V gene has CDR1 SGHTA and CDR2 FQGNSA. The chain's CDR3 is CASSPGLAGGFWETQYF. The CDR3 region has the DNA TGTGCCAGCAGCCCAGGACTAGCGGGGGGTTTCTGGGAGACCCAGTACTTC. Combining the CDR3 with reference TRBV7-2 and TRBJ2-5 gives the whole variable domain GAGVSQSPSNKVTEKGKDVELRCDPISGHTALYWYRQSLGQGLEFLIYFQGNSAPDKSGLPSDRFSAERTGGSVSTLTIQRTQQEDSAVYLCASSPGLAGGFWETQYFGPGTRLLVL.

The rearrangement links TRBV1 to TRBJ2-3; the tabulated D call, TRBD2, remains unverified against the DNA. TRBV1 is a pseudogene locus. The CDR3 length is 16 residues. The CDR3 DNA sequence: TGCACCAGCAGCCCCCGGGGGGCCGAAGCCGAAAATACGCAGTATTTT. This encodes CTSSPRGAEAENTQYF.

The chain is built from TRBV4-2 and TRBJ2-1; D gene unclear. The CDR3 totals 14 residues. Trimming removed 2 bases from V and 8 bases from J, with 13 bases in between. The germline V gene has CDR1 LGHNA and CDR2 YNFKEQ. The CDR3 loop is CASSQLPDKDEQFF. The CDR3 DNA sequence: TGTGCCAGCAGCCAACTCCCCGACAAGGATGAGCAGTTCTTC.

The chain couples TRBV5-1 to TRBJ2-1, with 10 nucleotides matching TRBD2. Germline V lookup: CDR1 SGHRS, CDR2 YFSETQ. V dropped 4 bases and J dropped 8; count of bases not matched to a gene: 12. The CDR3 covers 16 residues. The CDR3 DNA reads as TGCGCCAGCAGCAGAGAAAAAGCGGGGGGGATCGATGAGCAGTTCTTC. This encodes CASSREKAGGIDEQFF.

The chain links TRBV19 to TRBJ2-2, with D uncertain. This CDR3 has 17 residues. The germline gives CDR1 LNHDA, CDR2 SQIVND (reference sequence). The germline V and J ends were trimmed by 3 bases and 6 bases, with 20 bases remaining between them. The CDR3 reads CASSMSGLGLYAGELFF. The CDR3 region has the DNA TGTGCCAGTAGTATGAGTGGTCTCGGGTTATATGCCGGGGAGCTGTTTTTT. Full variable domain (rest looked up from reference TRBV19 and TRBJ2-2): DGGITQSPKYLFRKEGQNVTLSCEQNLNHDAMYWYRQDPGQGLRLIYYSQIVNDFQKGDIAEGYSVSREKKESFPLTVTSAQKNPTAFYLCASSMSGLGLYAGELFFGEGSRLTVL.

The genes are TRBV30 and TRBJ1-2; D might be TRBD1 (6 bases). Germline CDR1 GTSNPN, CDR2 SVGIG (reference sequence). The CDR3 is 14 residues long. With 3 bases removed from V and 0 bases from J, the gap between germline ends came to 11 bases. In nucleotides, the CDR3 is TGTGCCTGGAGCGCCGGGACAACTAACTATGGCTACACCTTC. Translation gives CAWSAGTTNYGYTF.

J is TRBJ1-4 and V is TRBV30; a possible D gene is TRBD1 (5 bases). This CDR3 has 14 amino acids. V lost 0 bases and J 2 bases, leaving 7 bases between the germline ends. Germline loops: CDR1 GTSNPN, CDR2 SVGIG (reference sequence). The CDR3 nucleotides read TGTGCCTGGAGTGTTGGGGCGACTAATGAAAAACTGTTTTTT. Translated, it gives CAWSVGATNEKLFF.

This rearrangement joins TRBV5-3 to TRBJ2-1; D perhaps matches TRBD1 (6 bases). Being an ORF, TRBV5-3 has a function that is uncertain. V was cut by 4 bases and J by 7 bases, with 24 bases left in between. CDR3 length: 17 amino acids. DNA for the CDR3: TGTGCCAGAAGCCCACCACAGGGCCCGAGAGTAGGGAATGAGCAGTTCTTC. It translates to CARSPPQGPRVGNEQFF.

The chain couples TRBV4-1 to TRBJ2-1; 10 bases align to TRBD1. This CDR3 has 16 residues. Germline V gives CDR1 MGHRA, CDR2 YSYEKL. V lost 6 bases to trimming and J lost 1 base; unmatched junction nucleotides: 6. CDR3 region: CASRGTGEASYNEQFF. The CDR3 DNA follows: TGCGCCAGCAGGGGGACAGGGGAGGCATCCTACAATGAGCAGTTCTTC.

The J gene is TRBJ2-3, the V gene TRBV3-1 (or the pseudogene TRBV3-2); possibly TRBD2 for D (5 bases). The ends were cut back, 0 bases at V and 8 bases at J, with 12 bases in the middle. CDR1 and CDR2 from the germline V gene are LGHDT and YNNKEL (reference sequence). This CDR3 spans 14 amino acids. The CDR3 sequence is CASSQDLGVGTQYF. CDR3 DNA: TGTGCCAGCAGCCAAGACTTGGGAGTAGGTACGCAGTATTTT.

This clone has just one count. V gene TRBV12-3 or TRBV12-4 combines with J gene TRBJ2-1; possibly TRBD2 for D (6 bases). This CDR3 comprises 13 residues. V was cut by 6 bases and J by 8 bases, with 14 bases left in between. The DNA of the CDR3 is TGTGCCAGCAGCTCCGGGACTTCGGATGAGCAGTTCTTC. Translated, it gives CASSSGTSDEQFF.

This sequence joins TRBV9 and TRBJ1-3, with 10 positions matching TRBD1. The CDR3 length is 16 residues. The ends lost 0 bases at V and 3 bases at J; junction bases unmatched: 3. The germline gives CDR1 SGDLS, CDR2 YYNGEE. The CDR3 loop reads CASSVGQGAGGNTIYF. The CDR3 region has the DNA TGTGCCAGCAGCGTAGGACAGGGGGCTGGTGGAAACACCATATATTTT.

V usage is TRBV5-1 and J usage is TRBJ2-7; 13 positions agree with TRBD2. This CDR3 contains 15 residues. From germline, CDR1 is SGHRS and CDR2 YFSETQ. With V trimmed by 4 bases and J by 3 bases, 4 bases remained unmatched. The CDR3 DNA follows: TGCGCCAGCAGCGATACTAGCGGGGGGGTCTACGAGCAGTACTTC. It translates to CASSDTSGGVYEQYF.

The chain couples TRBV13 to TRBJ2-1, with 10 bases identical to TRBD2. Per germline, CDR1 PRHDT and CDR2 FYEKMQ (reference sequence). The trim removed 4 bases at V and 5 bases at J, leaving 8 bases unmatched. The CDR3 contains 16 residues. The CDR3 region is CASSSGERGGDNEQFF. Here the CDR3 DNA reads TGTGCCAGCAGCTCGGGGGAGCGGGGGGGCGACAATGAGCAGTTCTTC.